Sequencing of this T cell receptor (beta chain) was carried out in a study of T cell changes during pregnancy in multiple sclerosis. Sequencing was performed with immunoSEQ multiplex PCR; in TCRdb, only in-frame clones are kept and a portion is missing. The sample shows around 100,000 clones, approximately 90% of them seen only once. The TCR comes from a female donor with multiple sclerosis, enrolled in a pregnancy study. Sequencing was performed on peripheral blood, taken after pregnancy.

CDR3 sequence (DNA): TGTGCCAGCAGCGGGGCGCGCGGGGAATACGAGCAGTACTTC. The encoded protein is CASSGARGEYEQYF. This chain joins TRBV5-8 and TRBJ2-7, with TRBD2 as a possible D gene (6 bases). V dropped 4 bases and J dropped 4 bases, with 15 bases sitting between them. This CDR3 is 14 amino acids long. The germline V gene encodes CDR1 SGHTS and CDR2 YDEGEE.